This T cell receptor (beta chain) was recovered during a study of CD8+ T cells in alopecia areata. Specified treatment: oral pan-JAK inhibitor, 5-10 mg twice daily. Lesional scalp tissue (obtained by punch biopsy) and peripheral blood were collected from alopecia areata patients. Sorted out of PBMCs were CD4+ T cells and CD8+ T cells. Extraction and reverse transcription of RNA yielded cDNA as the sequencing template. TCRdb's table, derived via immunoSEQ multiplex PCR, lists solely in-frame clones and lacks some. The sample includes 130,000 or so clones, 61% of them seen just once. The CDR3 runs 14 residues. J lost 5 bases, V lost 8 bases, and 9 bases had no gene match. Germline V gene data show CDR1 as SNHLY and CDR2 as FYNNEI.

The clonotype comes from a human donor with alopecia areata. The sequenced sample was CD4+ T cells sorted from blood, obtained at week 4, from a patient treated with tofacitinib. This sequence joins TRBV2 and TRBJ2-5; 9 bases fit TRBD1. The CDR3 loop is CASLWDRERETQYF. CDR3 bases: TGTGCCAGCCTATGGGACAGGGAGAGGGAGACCCAGTACTTC.